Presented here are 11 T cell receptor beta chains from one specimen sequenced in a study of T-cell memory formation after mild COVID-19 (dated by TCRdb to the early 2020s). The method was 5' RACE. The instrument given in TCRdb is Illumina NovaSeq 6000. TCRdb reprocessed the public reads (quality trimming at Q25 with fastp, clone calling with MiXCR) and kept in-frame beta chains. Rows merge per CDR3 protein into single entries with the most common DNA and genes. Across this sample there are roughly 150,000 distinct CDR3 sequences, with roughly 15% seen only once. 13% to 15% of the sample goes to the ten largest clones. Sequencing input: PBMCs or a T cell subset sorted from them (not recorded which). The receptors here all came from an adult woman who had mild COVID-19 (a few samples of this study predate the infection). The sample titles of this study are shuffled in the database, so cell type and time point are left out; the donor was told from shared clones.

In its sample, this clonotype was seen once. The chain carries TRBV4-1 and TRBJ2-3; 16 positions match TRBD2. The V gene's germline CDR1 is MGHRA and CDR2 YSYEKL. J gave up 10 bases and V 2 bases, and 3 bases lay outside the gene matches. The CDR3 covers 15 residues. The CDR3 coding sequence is TGCGCCAGCAGCCAAACCGGGACTAGCGGGGGGGCGCAGTATTTT. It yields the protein CASSQTGTSGGAQYF.

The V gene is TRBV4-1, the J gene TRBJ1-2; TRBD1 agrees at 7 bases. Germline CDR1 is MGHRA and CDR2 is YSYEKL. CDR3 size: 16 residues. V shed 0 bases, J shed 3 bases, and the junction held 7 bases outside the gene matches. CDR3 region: CASSQEPWTGDYGYTF. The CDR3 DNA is TGCGCCAGCAGCCAAGAGCCCTGGACAGGAGACTATGGCTACACCTTC.

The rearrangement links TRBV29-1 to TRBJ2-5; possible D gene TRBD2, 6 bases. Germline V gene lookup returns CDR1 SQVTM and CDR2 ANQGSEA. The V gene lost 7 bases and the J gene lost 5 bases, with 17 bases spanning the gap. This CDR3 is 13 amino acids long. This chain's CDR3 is CSGGTLPGETQYF. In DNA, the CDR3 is TGCAGCGGCGGGACTCTTCCAGGGGAGACCCAGTACTTC. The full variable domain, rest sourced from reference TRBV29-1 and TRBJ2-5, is SAVISQKPSRDICQRGTSLTIQCQVDSQVTMMFWYRQQPGQSLTLIATANQGSEATYESGFVIDKFPISRPNLTFSTLTVSNMSPEDSSIYLCSGGTLPGETQYFGPGTRLLVL.

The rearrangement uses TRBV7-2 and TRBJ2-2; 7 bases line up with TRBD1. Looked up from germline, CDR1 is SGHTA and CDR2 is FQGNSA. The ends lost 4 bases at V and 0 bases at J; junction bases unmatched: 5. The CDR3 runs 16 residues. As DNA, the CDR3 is TGTGCCAGCAGCTCCGGACAGGCTTCGAACACCGGGGAGCTGTTTTTT. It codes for CASSSGQASNTGELFF.

The CDR3 coding sequence is TGTGCCAGCAGCCAAGGGGAAAGGGTATTTTCCGTCGGTCAGCCCCAGCATTTT. Its protein is CASSQGERVFSVGQPQHF. This chain uses TRBV3-1 with TRBJ1-5, with unresolved D. Between the trimmed V and J ends, which lost 1 base and 6 bases, there was a span of 22 bases. Germline V CDR1 and CDR2: LGHDT, YNNKEL (reference sequence). The CDR3 contains 18 residues.

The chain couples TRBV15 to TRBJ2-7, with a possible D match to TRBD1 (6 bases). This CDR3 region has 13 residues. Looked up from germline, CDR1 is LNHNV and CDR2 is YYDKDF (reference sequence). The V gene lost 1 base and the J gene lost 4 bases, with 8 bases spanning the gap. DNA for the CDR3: TGTGCCACCAGCAGAGGTACAGGGTACGAGCAGTACTTC. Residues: CATSRGTGYEQYF. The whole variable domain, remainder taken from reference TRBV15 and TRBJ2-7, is DAMVIQNPRYQVTQFGKPVTLSCSQTLNHNVMYWYQQKSSQAPKLLFHYYDKDFNNEADTPDNFQSRRPNTSFCFLDIRSPGLGDTAMYLCATSRGTGYEQYFGPGTRLTVT.

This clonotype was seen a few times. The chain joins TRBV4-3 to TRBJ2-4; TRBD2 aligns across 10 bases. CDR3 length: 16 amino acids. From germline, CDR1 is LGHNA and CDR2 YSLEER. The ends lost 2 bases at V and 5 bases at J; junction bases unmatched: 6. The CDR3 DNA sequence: TGCGCCAGCAGCCAAACGACTAGCGGGTCGCAAAACATTCAGTACTTC. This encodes CASSQTTSGSQNIQYF.

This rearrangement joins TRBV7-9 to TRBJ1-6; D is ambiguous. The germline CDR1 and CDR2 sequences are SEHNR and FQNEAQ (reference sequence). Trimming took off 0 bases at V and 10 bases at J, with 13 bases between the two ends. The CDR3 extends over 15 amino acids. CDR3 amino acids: CASSLAGSSASPLHF. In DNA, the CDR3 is TGTGCCAGCAGCTTAGCTGGCAGCAGCGCATCACCCCTCCACTTT.

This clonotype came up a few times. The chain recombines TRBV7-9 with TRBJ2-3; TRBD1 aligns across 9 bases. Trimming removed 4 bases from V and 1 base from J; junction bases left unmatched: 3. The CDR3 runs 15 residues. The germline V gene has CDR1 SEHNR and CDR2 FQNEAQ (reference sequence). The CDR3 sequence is CASSSWDRGTDTQYF. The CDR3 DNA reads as TGTGCCAGCAGCTCCTGGGACAGGGGCACAGATACGCAGTATTTT.

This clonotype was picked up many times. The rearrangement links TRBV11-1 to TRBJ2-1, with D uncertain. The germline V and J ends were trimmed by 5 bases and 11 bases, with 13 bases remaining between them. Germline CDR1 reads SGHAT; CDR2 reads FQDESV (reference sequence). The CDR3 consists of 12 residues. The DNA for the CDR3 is TGTGCCAGCAGCGTCGACTCGATGCAGCAGTTCTTC. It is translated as CASSVDSMQQFF.

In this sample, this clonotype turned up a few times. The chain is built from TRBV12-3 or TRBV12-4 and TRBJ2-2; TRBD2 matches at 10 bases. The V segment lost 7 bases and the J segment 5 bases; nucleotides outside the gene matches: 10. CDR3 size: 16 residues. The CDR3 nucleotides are TGTGCCAGCACCCTCCTCACTAGCGGGGTTACCGGGGAGCTGTTTTTT. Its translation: CASTLLTSGVTGELFF.